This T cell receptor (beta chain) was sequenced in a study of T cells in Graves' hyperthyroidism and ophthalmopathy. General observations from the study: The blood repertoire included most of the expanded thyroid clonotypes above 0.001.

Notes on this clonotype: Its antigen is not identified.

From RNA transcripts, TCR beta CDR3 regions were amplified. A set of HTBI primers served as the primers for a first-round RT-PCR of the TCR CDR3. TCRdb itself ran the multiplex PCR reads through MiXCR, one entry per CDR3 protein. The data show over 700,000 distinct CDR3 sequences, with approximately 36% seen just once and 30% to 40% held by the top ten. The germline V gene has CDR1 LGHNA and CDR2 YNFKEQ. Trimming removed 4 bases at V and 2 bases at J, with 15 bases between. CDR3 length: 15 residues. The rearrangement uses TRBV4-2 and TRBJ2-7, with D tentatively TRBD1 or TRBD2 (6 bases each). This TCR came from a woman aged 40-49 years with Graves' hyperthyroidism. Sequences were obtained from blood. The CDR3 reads CASSRAEGGTYEQYF. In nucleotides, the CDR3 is TGTGCCAGCAGCCGCGCTGAGGGGGGCACCTACGAGCAGTACTTC.